The rows below give T cell receptor beta chains drawn from one sample of a study of sequential checkpoint blockade in melanoma. Measured with immunoSEQ multiplex PCR; TCRdb has only the in-frame clones, and not every one. The table lists 34,000 or so clones, approximately 86% of them singletons. The starting material was CD8+ T cells sorted from blood (inferred from file names), obtained from a patient given nivolumab and ipilimumab in sequence. The receptors were sampled from a human donor with melanoma. Each CDR3 is given with its conserved first and last residue. A D gene is named only where the DNA matches it firmly. Clone size appears in some rows only: once, few, many, or a class for an expanded clone.

d_call	v_call	cdr3_length	j_call	clone_size	cdr3_aa	cdr3_nt
-	TRBV4-1	14	TRBJ1-2	-	CASSQLPGPYGYTF	TGCGCCAGCAGCCAACTTCCAGGCCCCTATGGCTACACCTTC
-	TRBV19	13	TRBJ2-7	-	CASSDGSYYEQYF	TGTGCCAGTAGTGATGGGTCCTACTACGAGCAGTACTTC
TRBD1	TRBV10-3	16	TRBJ1-4	-	CAISEDSGGLLAKLFF	TGTGCCATCAGTGAGGACTCAGGGGGCCTGCTGGCCAAACTGTTTTTT
TRBD1	TRBV5-4	13	TRBJ1-1	-	CASSATGGDEAFF	TGTGCCAGCAGCGCAACAGGGGGCGATGAAGCTTTCTTT
-	TRBV19	16	TRBJ1-5	few	CASSIDIRASNQPQHF	TGTGCCAGTAGTATAGATATCAGGGCCAGCAATCAGCCCCAGCATTTT
-	TRBV9	15	TRBJ1-5	once	CASSVGENGNQPQHF	TGTGCCAGCAGCGTAGGAGAAAACGGCAATCAGCCCCAGCATTTT
TRBD2	TRBV9	16	TRBJ2-7	-	CASSVERLAGSREQYF	TGTGCCAGCAGCGTAGAGCGTCTAGCGGGCTCCAGGGAGCAGTACTTC
-	TRBV7-6	14	TRBJ2-7	many	CASSPLVSSYEQYF	TGTGCCAGCAGCCCGTTGGTGAGCTCCTACGAGCAGTACTTC
TRBD1	TRBV10-3	16	TRBJ2-7	-	CAISETYRDRDYEQYF	TGTGCCATCAGTGAGACATACCGGGACAGGGACTACGAGCAGTACTTC
TRBD1	TRBV6-5	14	TRBJ1-4	-	CASSRTGYQEKLFF	TGTGCCAGCAGCCGGACAGGGTACCAAGAAAAACTGTTTTTT
-	TRBV7-9	16	TRBJ2-3	-	CASSLELASPTDTQYF	TGTGCCAGCAGCTTAGAATTGGCTAGCCCTACAGATACGCAGTATTTT
-	TRBV5-6	14	TRBJ2-7	-	CASSLGSYSYEQYF	TGTGCCAGCAGCTTGGGGAGCTACTCCTACGAGCAGTACTTC
-	TRBV29-1	14	TRBJ2-1	-	CSVLRDSEGSEQFF	TGCAGCGTTCTGCGGGACAGCGAAGGGAGTGAGCAGTTCTTC
-	TRBV7-9	17	TRBJ1-4	-	CASSFSYRLTTNEKLFF	TGTGCCAGCAGCTTTTCGTACAGGTTAACAACTAATGAAAAACTGTTTTTT
-	TRBV9	13	TRBJ1-2	few	CASSPGANYGYTF	TGTGCCAGCAGCCCCGGGGCTAACTATGGCTACACCTTC
-	TRBV7-9	16	TRBJ2-7	-	CASSTIDSTYSYEQYF	TGTGCCAGCAGCACCATAGACAGCACCTACTCCTACGAGCAGTACTTC
TRBD2	TRBV4-3	15	TRBJ2-5	-	CASSQESGLALAQYF	TGCGCCAGCAGCCAAGAGTCTGGACTAGCTTTGGCCCAGTACTTC
-	TRBV5-6	15	TRBJ1-1	-	CASSLAGGTNTEAFF	TGTGCCAGCAGCTTGGCCGGCGGAACTAACACTGAAGCTTTCTTT
TRBD1	TRBV27	15	TRBJ2-7	-	CASSLSTGVASEQYF	TGTGCCAGCAGTTTATCGACAGGGGTAGCTAGCGAGCAGTACTTC
TRBD1	TRBV7-3	15	TRBJ2-3	-	CASSSTGGVSDTQYF	TGTGCCAGCAGCTCCACAGGGGGCGTTTCGGATACGCAGTATTTT
-	TRBV10-3	15	TRBJ1-2	once	CAIRGSRNENYGYTF	TGTGCCATCAGGGGCTCACGGAACGAGAACTATGGCTACACCTTC
-	TRBV10-3	13	TRBJ2-5	-	CAISESAQETQYF	TGTGCCATCAGTGAGTCGGCTCAAGAGACCCAGTACTTC
-	TRBV6-4	16	TRBJ2-1	-	CASSVYKVKGYNEQFF	TGTGCCAGCAGTGTATACAAGGTCAAGGGGTACAATGAGCAGTTCTTC
-	TRBV7-5	16	TRBJ2-2	-	CARSPFLGRVAGELFF	TGTGCCAGAAGCCCATTTCTCGGGAGGGTTGCCGGGGAGCTGTTTTTT
-	TRBV6-1	12	TRBJ1-2	once	CASSDGTFGYTF	TGTGCCAGCAGTGACGGGACTTTTGGCTACACCTTC
TRBD1	TRBV2	14	TRBJ1-5	once	CASRQGAGNQPQHF	TGTGCCAGCAGGCAGGGGGCCGGCAATCAGCCCCAGCATTTT
-	TRBV10-2	17	TRBJ2-7	-	CATRDAGVLLFSYEQYF	TGCGCCACGCGGGACGCTGGGGTTCTATTGTTTTCCTACGAGCAGTACTTC
TRBD2	TRBV7-8	22	TRBJ2-1	-	CASSLARVGLAGGDFVNNEQFF	TGTGCCAGCAGCTTAGCGCGGGTGGGGCTAGCGGGAGGCGACTTCGTGAACAATGAGCAGTTCTTC
TRBD1	TRBV11-2	13	TRBJ2-7	-	CASSWDRGYEQYF	TGTGCCAGCAGCTGGGACAGGGGCTACGAGCAGTACTTC
TRBD2	TRBV15	15	TRBJ2-7	-	CATSRGLAGVYEQYF	TGTGCCACCAGCAGAGGACTAGCGGGAGTCTACGAGCAGTACTTC
TRBD2	TRBV13	13	TRBJ2-7	-	CASSFRGGYEQYF	TGTGCCAGCAGCTTTCGGGGGGGCTACGAGCAGTACTTC